Here is one T cell receptor (beta chain) with its context. V dropped 5 bases and J dropped 10; count of bases not matched to a gene: 7. There are 14 residues in the CDR3. From germline, CDR1 is SGHNT and CDR2 YYREEE (reference sequence). The sample is drawn from a study of blood T cell repertoires in COVID-19. Study information: The study drew acute and convalescent COVID-19 samples from the United States, Italy and Spain. The analysed material was cDNA or gDNA that came from T cells, B-cell-depleted T cells, or PBMCs.

Using immunoSEQ multiplex PCR, the repertoire was profiled, and TCRdb retains in-frame clones only, with some absent. The sample contains approximately 280,000 clones, around 89% of which appear only once. This chain joins TRBV5-4 and TRBJ1-6; TRBD1 matches at 9 bases. Sequencing input: peripheral blood. The TCR sequence derives from a man aged 35 to 55 with acute or convalescent COVID-19. The CDR3 here is CASSQGQGESPLHF. The CDR3 DNA reads as TGTGCCAGCAGTCAGGGACAGGGTGAATCACCCCTCCACTTT.